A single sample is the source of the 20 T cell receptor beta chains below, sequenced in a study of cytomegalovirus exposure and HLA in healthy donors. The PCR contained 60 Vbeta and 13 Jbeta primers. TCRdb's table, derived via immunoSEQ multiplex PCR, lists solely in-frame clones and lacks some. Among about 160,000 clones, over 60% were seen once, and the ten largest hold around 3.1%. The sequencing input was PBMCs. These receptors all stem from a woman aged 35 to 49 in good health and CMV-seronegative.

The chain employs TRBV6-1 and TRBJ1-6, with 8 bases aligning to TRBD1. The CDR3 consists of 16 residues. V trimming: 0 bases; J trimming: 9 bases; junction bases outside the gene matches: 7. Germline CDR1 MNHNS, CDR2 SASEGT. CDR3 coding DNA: TGTGCCAGCAGTGAAGCGGGGACAGGCCTCAGTTCACCCCTCCACTTT. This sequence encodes CASSEAGTGLSSPLHF.

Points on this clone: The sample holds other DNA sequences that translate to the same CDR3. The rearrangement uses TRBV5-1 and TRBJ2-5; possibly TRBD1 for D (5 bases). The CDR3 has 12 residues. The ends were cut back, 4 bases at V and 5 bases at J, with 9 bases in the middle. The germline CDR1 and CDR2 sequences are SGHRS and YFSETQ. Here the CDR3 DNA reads TGCGCCAGCAGCCTGGGGCTGGAGACCCAGTACTTC. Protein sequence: CASSLGLETQYF. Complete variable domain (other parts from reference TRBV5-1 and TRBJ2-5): KAGVTQTPRYLIKTRGQQVTLSCSPISGHRSVSWYQQTPGQGLQFLFEYFSETQRNKGNFPGRFSGRQFSNSRSEMNVSTLELGDSALYLCASSLGLETQYFGPGTRLLVL.

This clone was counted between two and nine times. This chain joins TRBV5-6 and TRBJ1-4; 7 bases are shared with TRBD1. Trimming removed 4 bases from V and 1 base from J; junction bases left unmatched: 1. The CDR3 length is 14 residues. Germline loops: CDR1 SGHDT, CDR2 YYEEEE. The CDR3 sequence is CASSRGRTNEKLFF. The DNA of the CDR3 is TGTGCCAGCAGCAGGGGGCGAACTAATGAAAAACTGTTTTTT.

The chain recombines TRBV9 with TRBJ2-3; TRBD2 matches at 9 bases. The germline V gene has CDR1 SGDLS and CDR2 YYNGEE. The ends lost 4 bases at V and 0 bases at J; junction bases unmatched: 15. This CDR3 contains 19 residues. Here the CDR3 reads CASSSSLGRGGPSTDTQYF. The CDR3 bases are TGTGCCAGCAGCTCCTCCCTCGGGCGGGGGGGACCTAGCACAGATACGCAGTATTTT.

Written as DNA, the CDR3 is TGTGCCAGCAGCTTGGGGCGAAACACCATATATTTT. Its protein product is CASSLGRNTIYF. This sequence joins TRBV7-2 and TRBJ1-3, with a possible D match to TRBD1 (5 bases). The CDR3 extends over 12 amino acids. Germline V gives CDR1 SGHTA, CDR2 FQGNSA. The V end was cut by 3 bases, the J end by 5 bases, with 5 bases between.

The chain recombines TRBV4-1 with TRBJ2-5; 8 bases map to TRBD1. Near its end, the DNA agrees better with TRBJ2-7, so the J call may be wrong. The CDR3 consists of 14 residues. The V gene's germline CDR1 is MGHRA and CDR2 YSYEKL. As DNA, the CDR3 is TGCGCCAGCAGCCACGACAGGGGCCCCTACGAGCAGTACTTC. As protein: CASSHDRGPYEQYF.

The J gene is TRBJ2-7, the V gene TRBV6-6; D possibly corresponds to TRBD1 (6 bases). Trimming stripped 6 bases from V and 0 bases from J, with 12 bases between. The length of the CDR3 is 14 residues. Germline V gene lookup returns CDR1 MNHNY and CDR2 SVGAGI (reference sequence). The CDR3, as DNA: TGTGCCAGCAGGCAGGGGTCTAGCTCCTACGAGCAGTACTTC. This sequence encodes CASRQGSSSYEQYF.

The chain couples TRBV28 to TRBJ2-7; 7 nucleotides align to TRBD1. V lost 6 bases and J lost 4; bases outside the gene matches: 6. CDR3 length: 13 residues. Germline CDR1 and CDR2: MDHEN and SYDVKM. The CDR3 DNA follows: TGTGCCAGCAGACACAGGGGAAGGTACGAGCAGTACTTC. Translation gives CASRHRGRYEQYF.

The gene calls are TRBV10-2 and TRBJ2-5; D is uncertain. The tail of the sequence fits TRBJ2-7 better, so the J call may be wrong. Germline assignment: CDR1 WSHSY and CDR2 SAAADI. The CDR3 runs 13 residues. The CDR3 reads CASSPLPNYEQYF. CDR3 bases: TGCGCCAGTAGCCCGTTGCCTAACTACGAGCAGTACTTC.

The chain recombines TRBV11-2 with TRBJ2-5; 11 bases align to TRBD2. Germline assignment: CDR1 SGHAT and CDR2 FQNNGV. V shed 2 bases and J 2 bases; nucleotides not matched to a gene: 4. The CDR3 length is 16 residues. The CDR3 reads CASSLMLAGGQETQYF. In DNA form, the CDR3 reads TGTGCCAGCAGCTTAATGTTAGCGGGGGGGCAAGAGACCCAGTACTTC.

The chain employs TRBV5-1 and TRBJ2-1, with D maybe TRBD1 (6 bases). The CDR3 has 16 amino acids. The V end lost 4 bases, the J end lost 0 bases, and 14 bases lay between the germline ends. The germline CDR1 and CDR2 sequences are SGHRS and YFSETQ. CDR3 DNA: TGCGCCAGCAGCATTACAGGGTCGAGCTCCTACAATGAGCAGTTCTTC. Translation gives CASSITGSSSYNEQFF.

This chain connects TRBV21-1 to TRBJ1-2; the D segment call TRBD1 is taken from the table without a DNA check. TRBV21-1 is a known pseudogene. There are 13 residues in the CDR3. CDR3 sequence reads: CASSRTGLYGYTF. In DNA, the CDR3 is TGTGCCAGCAGCAGGACAGGGCTCTATGGCTACACCTTC.

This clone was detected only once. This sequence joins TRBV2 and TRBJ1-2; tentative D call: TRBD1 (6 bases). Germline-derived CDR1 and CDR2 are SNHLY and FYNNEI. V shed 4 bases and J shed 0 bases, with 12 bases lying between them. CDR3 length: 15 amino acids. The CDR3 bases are TGTGCCAGCAGTGCGCGGACAGACCCTAACTATGGCTACACCTTC. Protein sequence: CASSARTDPNYGYTF.

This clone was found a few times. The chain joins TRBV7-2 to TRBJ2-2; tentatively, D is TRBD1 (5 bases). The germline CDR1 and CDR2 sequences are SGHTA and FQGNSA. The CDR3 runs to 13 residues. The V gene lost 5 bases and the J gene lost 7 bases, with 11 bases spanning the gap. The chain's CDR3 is CASSPQGGGELFF. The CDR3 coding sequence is TGTGCCAGCAGCCCTCAGGGCGGCGGGGAGCTGTTTTTT.

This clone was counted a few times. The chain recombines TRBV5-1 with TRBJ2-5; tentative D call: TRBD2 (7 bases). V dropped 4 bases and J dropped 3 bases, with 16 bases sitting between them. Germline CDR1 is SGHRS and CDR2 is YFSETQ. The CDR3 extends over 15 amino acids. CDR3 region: CASSLGGGAEETQYF. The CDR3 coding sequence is TGCGCCAGCAGCCTGGGAGGGGGGGCTGAAGAGACCCAGTACTTC.

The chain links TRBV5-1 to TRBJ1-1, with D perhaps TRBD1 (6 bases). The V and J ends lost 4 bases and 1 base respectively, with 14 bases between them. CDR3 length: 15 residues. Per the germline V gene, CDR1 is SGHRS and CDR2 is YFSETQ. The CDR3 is CASSLQGGPNTEAFF. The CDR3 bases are TGCGCCAGCAGCCTACAGGGAGGGCCGAACACTGAAGCTTTCTTT.

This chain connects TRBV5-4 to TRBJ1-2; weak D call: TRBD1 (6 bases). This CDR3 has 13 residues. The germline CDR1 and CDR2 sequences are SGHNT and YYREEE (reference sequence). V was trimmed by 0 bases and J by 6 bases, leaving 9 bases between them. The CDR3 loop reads CASSLDRGNGYTF. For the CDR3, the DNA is TGTGCCAGCAGCTTGGATAGGGGGAATGGCTACACCTTC.

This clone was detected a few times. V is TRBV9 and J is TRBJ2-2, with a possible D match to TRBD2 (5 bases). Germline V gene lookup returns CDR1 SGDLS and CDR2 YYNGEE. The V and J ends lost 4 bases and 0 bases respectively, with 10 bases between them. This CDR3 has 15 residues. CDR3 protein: CASSQLGTNTGELFF. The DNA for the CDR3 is TGTGCCAGCAGCCAACTAGGGACGAACACCGGGGAGCTGTTTTTT. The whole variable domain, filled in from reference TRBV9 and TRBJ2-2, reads DSGVTQTPKHLITATGQRVTLRCSPRSGDLSVYWYQQSLDQGLQFLIQYYNGEERAKGNILERFSAQQFPDLHSELNLSSLELGDSALYFCASSQLGTNTGELFFGEGSRLTVL.

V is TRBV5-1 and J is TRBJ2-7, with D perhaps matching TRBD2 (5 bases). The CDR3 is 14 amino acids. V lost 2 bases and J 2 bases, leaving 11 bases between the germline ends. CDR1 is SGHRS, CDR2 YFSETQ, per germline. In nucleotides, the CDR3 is TGCGCCAGCAGCTTCCTCTCCGGGACCTACGAGCAGTACTTC. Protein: CASSFLSGTYEQYF.

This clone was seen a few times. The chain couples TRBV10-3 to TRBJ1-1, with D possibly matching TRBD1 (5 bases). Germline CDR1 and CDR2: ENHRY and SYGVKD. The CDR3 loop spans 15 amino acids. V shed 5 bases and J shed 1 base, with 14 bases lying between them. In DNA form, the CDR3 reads TGTGCCATCAGTCAGGGAATGTCATGGAACACTGAAGCTTTCTTT. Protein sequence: CAISQGMSWNTEAFF.